This entry is about one T cell receptor (beta chain). This clone was detected only a few times. Its cognate antigen has yet to be identified. Nothing much larger sits one base from this clone, and base qualities are not available. The library was generated by the immunoSEQ multiplex PCR assay. DNA from the cultured and isolated CD4+ T cells underwent TCR beta CDR3 sequencing. The original methods were these. The analysis removed non-productive TCR sequences, trimmed reads to the CDR3 region, and retained only CDR3s that were 7 or more amino acids long. The MANAFEST web app was used to identify antigen-specific clonotypes by comparing expansion in peptide wells with expansion in reference cultures. To be called positive, a clone needed expansion at FDR<0.05 compared with the reference and with all other wells, an odds ratio greater than 5, and a frequency greater than 0.1% in two replicate wells. A clonotype was defined as cross-reactive if the clonotype was significantly expanded both in SARS-CoV-2 spike wells and in at least one common cold coronavirus spike condition. CDR3 similarity was assessed by Levenshtein distance with the stringdist R package, and unrooted trees were built with ape in R 3.6.1. This immuneACCESS table, as held by TCRdb, lists in-frame sequences with V and J called but not all clones. Of the missing ones, under half trace to an unresolved V gene in checked studies; the others have no known cause. The V and J calls and clone size were taken over from that table, and D and trimming were inferred from the DNA. The sample records more than 50,000 clones, 70% to 80% of which are singletons. The leading ten clones occupy under 3.5% of the sample.

This specimen belongs to a study of vaccination effects on CD4 cells after COVID-19 (dated by TCRdb to the early 2020s). About the full investigation: To identify antigen-specific CD4+ T cell clonotypes by their expansion, the ViraFEST assay first stimulated PBMC with viral peptide pools and then applied TCR sequencing. Each participant got two doses of an mRNA SARS-CoV-2 vaccine, either BNT162b2 or mRNA-1273. Some 1.9 million PBMC per well were cultured with approximately 10 ug/ml peptides in IMDM containing approximately 4.5% human AB serum, roughly 10 IU/ml IL-2 and gentamicin. In both COVID-19 convalescent patients and infection-naive vaccine recipients, the study compared SARS-CoV-2 spike-specific CD4+ TCR repertoires from before mRNA vaccination with those from after it. A total of approximately 9 COVID-19 convalescent patients and a few SARS-CoV-2-naive healthy vaccine recipients were included in the full study. Cultures from other donors in the study were sequenced using the Oncomine TCR Beta short-read assay on an Illumina iSeq 100. General study outcomes and caveats: The study was limited by a small number of convalescent patients, and early post-infection timepoints were lacking. In healthy vaccine recipients, vaccine-induced clones were almost all SARS-CoV-2 mono-reactive, with only 1 of 255 being cross-reactive with common cold coronaviruses. Marked clonal contraction was observed in both infection-induced and vaccine-induced clones at late post-vaccination timepoints, consistent with waning T cell responses.

After about 9 days of culture, CD4+ T cells were isolated with the EasySep CD4+ T cell isolation kit. Negative nucleocapsid antibody results before and after vaccination confirmed that the healthy vaccine recipients had no prior SARS-CoV-2 infection. Half of the culture medium was replaced with fresh IL-2-containing medium on days 3 and 7. Each peptide stimulation condition was cultured in triplicate wells unless otherwise noted. Using Ficoll-Paque Plus gradient centrifugation, PBMC were separated from whole blood and then either used fresh or cryopreserved at -140C. Genomic DNA was extracted from cultured CD4+ T cells with the QIAamp micro DNA kit. In the germline V gene, CDR1 corresponds to SGHTA and CDR2 to FQGNSA. The CDR3 sequence holds 13 residues, the cysteine and phenylalanine included. Of the read, only the CDR3 DNA is kept; its 39 bases are in frame from base 1. Trimming costs V 5 bases and J 5 bases, and their ends lie 10 bases apart.

The sequences come from CD4+ T cells from PBMCs cultured without peptide, collected before COVID-19 vaccination. The V gene is TRBV7-2 and the J gene is TRBJ2-1; the D gene lacks a confident call. The clonotype comes from a human donor who received a COVID-19 vaccine. The DNA sequence is as follows: TGTGCCAGCAGCCAAGGGCGCCACAATGAGCAGTTCTTC. This encodes CASSQGRHNEQFF.